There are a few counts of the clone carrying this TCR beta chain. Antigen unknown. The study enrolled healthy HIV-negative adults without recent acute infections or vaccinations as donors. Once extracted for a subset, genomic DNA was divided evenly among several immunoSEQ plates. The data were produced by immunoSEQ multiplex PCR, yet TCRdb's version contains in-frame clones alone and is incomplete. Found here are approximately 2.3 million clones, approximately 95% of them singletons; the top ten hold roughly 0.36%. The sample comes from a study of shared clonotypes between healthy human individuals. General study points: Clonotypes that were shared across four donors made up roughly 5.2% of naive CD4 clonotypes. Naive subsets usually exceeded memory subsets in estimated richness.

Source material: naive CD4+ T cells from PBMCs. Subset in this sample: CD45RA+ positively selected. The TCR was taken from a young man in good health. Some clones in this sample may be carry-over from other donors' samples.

The CDR3 region is CASSPPRVDSYNEQFF. CDR3 DNA sequence: TGTGCCAGCTCACCTCCCCGGGTGGACTCCTACAATGAGCAGTTCTTC. J is TRBJ2-1 and V is TRBV18; D not resolved. V was trimmed by 3 bases and J by 0 bases, leaving 12 bases between them. The CDR3 has 16 amino acids. The germline V gene encodes CDR1 KGHSH and CDR2 LQKENI.